Given below is one T cell receptor (beta chain) in context. Its antigen is unidentified. This specimen comes from a study of post-analysis software for immune sequencing data. Background on the study: Clinical courses comprised relapsing-remitting, secondary progressive and progressive-relapsing multiple sclerosis.

Findings of the study overall: Elevated frequency relative to controls characterized roughly 5 TRBV segments in patients, TRBV5-6, TRBV5-1 and TRBV20-1 among them. There was significantly lower normalized Chao1 diversity in multiple sclerosis patients than in controls. Same-batch samples co-clustered strongly by F measure.

Unique molecular identifiers featured in each of the TCR beta cDNA libraries. TCRdb reprocessed the PCR reads via MiXCR and lists one record per CDR3 protein. This table holds roughly 870,000 distinct CDR3 sequences, approximately 53% found once. Germline values: CDR1 SGHRS, CDR2 YFSETQ. The CDR3 has 14 residues. J was trimmed by 5 bases and V by 4 bases; bases with no gene match: 8. This receptor was taken from a girl aged 5-17 years with multiple sclerosis. The chain recombines TRBV5-1 with TRBJ1-1; 7 nucleotides line up with TRBD1. Sequenced input: blood. The CDR3 DNA reads TGCGCCAGCAGCCAGGGGGGTATTGGGACTGAAGCTTTCTTT. Protein sequence: CASSQGGIGTEAFF. The whole variable domain, filled in from reference TRBV5-1 and TRBJ1-1, reads KAGVTQTPRYLIKTRGQQVTLSCSPISGHRSVSWYQQTPGQGLQFLFEYFSETQRNKGNFPGRFSGRQFSNSRSEMNVSTLELGDSALYLCASSQGGIGTEAFFGQGTRLTVV.